The T cell receptor beta chain under discussion was sequenced for a study of CD8 T cells in ankylosing spondylitis. Via MiXCR, TCRdb re-called the 5' RACE reads, giving one row per CDR3 protein. The table lists around 280,000 distinct CDR3 sequences, around 20% of them singletons. Germline V lookup: CDR1 SGHRS, CDR2 YFSETQ. This CDR3 has 14 residues. V was shortened by 6 bases and J by 2 bases, with 14 bases between the two germline ends. The sequencing sample was made of blood, either unsorted or a sorted T cell fraction (not recorded which). This chain connects TRBV5-1 to TRBJ2-5; D gene ambiguous. The clonotype originates from a male donor with ankylosing spondylitis or in good health (not recorded which). The CDR3 DNA sequence: TGCGCCAGCATGGTAGGACGGCCGCAAGAGACCCAGTACTTC. This encodes CASMVGRPQETQYF.